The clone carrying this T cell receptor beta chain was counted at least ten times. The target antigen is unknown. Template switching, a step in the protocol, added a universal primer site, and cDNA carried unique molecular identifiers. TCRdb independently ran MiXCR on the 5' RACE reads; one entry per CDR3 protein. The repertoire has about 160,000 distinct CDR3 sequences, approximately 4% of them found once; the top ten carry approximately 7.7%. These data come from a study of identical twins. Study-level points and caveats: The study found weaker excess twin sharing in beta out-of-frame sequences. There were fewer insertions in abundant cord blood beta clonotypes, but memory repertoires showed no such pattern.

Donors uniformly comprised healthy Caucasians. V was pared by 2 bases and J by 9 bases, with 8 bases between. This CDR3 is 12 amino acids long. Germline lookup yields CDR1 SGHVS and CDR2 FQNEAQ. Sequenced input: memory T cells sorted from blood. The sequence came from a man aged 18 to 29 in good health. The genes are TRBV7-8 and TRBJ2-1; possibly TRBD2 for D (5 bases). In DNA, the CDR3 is TGTGCCAGCAGCTTACAGGACTTTGAGCAGTTCTTC. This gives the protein CASSLQDFEQFF. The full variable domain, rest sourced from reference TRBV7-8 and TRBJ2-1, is GAGVSQSPRYKVAKRGQDVALRCDPISGHVSLFWYQQALGQGPEFLTYFQNEAQLDKSGLPSDRFFAERPEGSVSTLKIQRTQQEDSAVYLCASSLQDFEQFFGPGTRLTVL.